The clone carrying this T cell receptor beta chain was seen ten or more times. Researchers took RNA transcripts and amplified the TCR beta CDR3 regions from them. During a first-round RT-PCR of the TCR CDR3, the HTBI primer set was used. MiXCR, applied by TCRdb to the multiplex PCR reads, yields one record per CDR3 protein. This sample has some 320,000 distinct CDR3 sequences; about an eighth occur once, and the top ten carry 34%. This entry belongs to a study of T cells in Graves' hyperthyroidism and ophthalmopathy. Investigators excluded patients with uncontrolled infection, other autoimmune disease, pregnancy or lactation. This CDR3 is built from 15 residues. Germline assignment: CDR1 MDHEN and CDR2 SYDVKM. V was clipped by 11 bases and J by 4 bases; unmatched bases: 15.

This clonotype originated in a woman between 40 and 50 years old with Graves' ophthalmopathy. J is TRBJ2-3 and V is TRBV28; 7 nucleotides match TRBD2. Input material: blood. The CDR3 is CAWGPRETFADTQYF. The CDR3 DNA follows: TGTGCCTGGGGACCGCGGGAGACGTTCGCAGATACGCAGTATTTT.